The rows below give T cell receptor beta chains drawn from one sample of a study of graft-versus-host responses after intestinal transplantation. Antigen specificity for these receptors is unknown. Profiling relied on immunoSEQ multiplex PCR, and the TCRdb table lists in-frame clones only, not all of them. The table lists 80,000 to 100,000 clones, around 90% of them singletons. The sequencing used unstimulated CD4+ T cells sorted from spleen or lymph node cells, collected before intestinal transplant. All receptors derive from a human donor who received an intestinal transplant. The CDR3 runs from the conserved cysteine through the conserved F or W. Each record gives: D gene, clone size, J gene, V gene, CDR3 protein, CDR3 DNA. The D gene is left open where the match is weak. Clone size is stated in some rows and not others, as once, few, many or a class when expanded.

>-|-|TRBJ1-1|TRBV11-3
CASSAGNTEAFF
TGTGCCAGCAGCGCGGGGAACACTGAAGCTTTCTTT
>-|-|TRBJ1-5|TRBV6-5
CASSYGQNNQPQHF
TGTGCCAGCAGTTACGGCCAGAACAATCAGCCCCAGCATTTT
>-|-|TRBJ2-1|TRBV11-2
CASSRPRSSSYNEQFF
TGTGCCAGCAGCCGTCCGAGATCGAGCTCCTACAATGAGCAGTTCTTC
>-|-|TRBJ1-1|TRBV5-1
CASSLAMGENTEAFF
TGCGCCAGCAGCTTGGCCATGGGAGAGAACACTGAAGCTTTCTTT
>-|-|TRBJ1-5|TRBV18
CASSPPGGRNQPQHF
TGTGCCAGCTCACCACCGGGGGGACGGAATCAGCCCCAGCATTTT
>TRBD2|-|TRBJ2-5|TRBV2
CASRLAEHKETQYF
TGTGCCAGCCGTCTAGCGGAACATAAAGAGACCCAGTACTTC
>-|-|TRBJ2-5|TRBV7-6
CASSYNRDLQETQYF
TGTGCCAGCAGCTACAACAGAGACCTCCAAGAGACCCAGTACTTC
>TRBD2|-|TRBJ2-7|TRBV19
CASSAGTSGGLYEQYF
TGTGCCAGTAGTGCCGGGACTAGCGGGGGTTTATACGAGCAGTACTTC
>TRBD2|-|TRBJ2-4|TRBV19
CASKGDRPGGNIQYF
TGTGCCTCAAAAGGGGATCGACCGGGGGGTAACATTCAGTACTTC
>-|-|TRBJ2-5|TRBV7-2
CASSPTSPRETQYF
TGTGCCAGCAGCCCGACTAGTCCCAGGGAGACCCAGTACTTC
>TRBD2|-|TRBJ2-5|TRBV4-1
CASSQGGTSGSETQYF
TGCGCCAGCAGCCAAGGGGGGACTAGCGGCTCAGAGACCCAGTACTTC
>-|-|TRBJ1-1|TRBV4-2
CASSQEQATNTEAFF
TGTGCCAGCAGCCAAGAACAGGCGACGAACACTGAAGCTTTCTTT
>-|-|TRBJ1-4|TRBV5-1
CASSLGAGEEKLFF
TGCGCCAGCAGCTTGGGTGCAGGGGAGGAAAAACTGTTTTTT
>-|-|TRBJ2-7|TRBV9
CASSVGAFSYEQYF
TGTGCCAGCAGCGTAGGGGCCTTCTCCTACGAGCAGTACTTC
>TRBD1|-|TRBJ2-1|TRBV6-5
CASFRTGLSNEQFF
TGTGCCAGCTTTAGGACAGGGTTATCAAATGAGCAGTTCTTC
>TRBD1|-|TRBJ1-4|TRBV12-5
CASGGGQATNEKLFF
TGTGCTAGTGGTGGGGGACAGGCAACTAATGAAAAACTGTTTTTT
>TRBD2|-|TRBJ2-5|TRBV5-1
CASSRGLAETQYF
TGCGCCAGCAGCCGGGGACTAGCAGAGACCCAGTACTTC
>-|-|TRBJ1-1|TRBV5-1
CASSLRTEVGEAFF
TGCGCCAGCAGCTTACGGACAGAAGTGGGGGAAGCTTTCTTT
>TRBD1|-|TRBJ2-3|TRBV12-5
CASGRRQGPHTDTQYF
TGTGCTAGTGGCCGTAGACAGGGTCCCCACACAGATACGCAGTATTTT
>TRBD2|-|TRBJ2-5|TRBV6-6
CASSLAGGQETQYF
TGTGCCAGCAGTCTAGCGGGGGGGCAAGAGACCCAGTACTTC
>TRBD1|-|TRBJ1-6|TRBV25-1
CASSLGTGKARSPLHF
TGTGCCAGCAGCCTCGGGACAGGGAAAGCCCGATCACCCCTCCACTTT
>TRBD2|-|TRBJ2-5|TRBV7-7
CASSFVGGAGETQYF
TGTGCTAGCAGCTTTGTCGGGGGGGCCGGGGAGACCCAGTACTTC
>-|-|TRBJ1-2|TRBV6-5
CASSHLGGDGYTF
TGTGCCAGCAGTCACCTAGGCGGCGATGGCTACACCTTC
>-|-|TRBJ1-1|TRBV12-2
CASRLYGENTEAFF
TGTGCAAGTCGCTTGTACGGGGAGAACACTGAAGCTTTCTTT
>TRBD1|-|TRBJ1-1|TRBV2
CASSPASPGQGAKDAFF
TGTGCCAGCAGCCCCGCTTCTCCGGGACAGGGGGCGAAGGATGCTTTCTTT
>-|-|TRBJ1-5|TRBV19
CASSIRPGDQPQHF
TGTGCCAGTAGTATACGCCCAGGGGATCAGCCCCAGCATTTT
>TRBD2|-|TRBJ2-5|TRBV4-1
CASSPTSGGETQYF
TGCGCCAGCAGCCCGACTAGCGGGGGGGAGACCCAGTACTTC
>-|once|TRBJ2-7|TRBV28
CATTGPKGYEQYF
TGTGCCACTACAGGCCCTAAGGGCTACGAGCAGTACTTC
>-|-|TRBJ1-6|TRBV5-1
CASSLLAGVDSPLHF
TGCGCCAGCAGCTTATTGGCAGGGGTTGATTCACCCCTCCACTTT
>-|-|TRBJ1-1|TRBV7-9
CASSLWGVGYEAFF
TGTGCCAGCAGCTTATGGGGGGTGGGTTATGAAGCTTTCTTT
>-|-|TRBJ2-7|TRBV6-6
CASSYSTSYEQYF
TGTGCCAGCAGTTACTCGACATCCTACGAGCAGTACTTC
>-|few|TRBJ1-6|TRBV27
CASSSREGNSPLHF
TGTGCCAGCAGTTCCCGTGAGGGAAATTCACCCCTCCACTTT
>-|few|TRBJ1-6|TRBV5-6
CASSLDFRGRSPLHF
TGTGCCAGCAGCTTGGATTTCAGGGGTCGGTCACCCCTCCACTTT